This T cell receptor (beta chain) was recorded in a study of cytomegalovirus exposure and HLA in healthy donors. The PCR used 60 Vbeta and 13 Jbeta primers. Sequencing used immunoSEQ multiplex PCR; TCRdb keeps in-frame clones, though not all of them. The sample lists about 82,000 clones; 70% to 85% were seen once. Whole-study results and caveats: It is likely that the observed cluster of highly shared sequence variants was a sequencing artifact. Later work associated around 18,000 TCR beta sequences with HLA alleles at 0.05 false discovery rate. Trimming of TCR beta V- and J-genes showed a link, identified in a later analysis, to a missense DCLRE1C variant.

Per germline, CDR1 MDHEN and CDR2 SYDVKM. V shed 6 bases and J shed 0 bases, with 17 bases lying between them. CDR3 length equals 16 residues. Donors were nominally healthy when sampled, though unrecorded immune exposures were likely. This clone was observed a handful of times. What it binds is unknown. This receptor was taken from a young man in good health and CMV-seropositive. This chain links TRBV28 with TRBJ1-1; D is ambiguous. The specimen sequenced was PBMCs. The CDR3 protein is CASRGTADPMNTEAFF. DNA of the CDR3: TGTGCCAGCAGGGGTACAGCCGACCCCATGAACACTGAAGCTTTCTTT.